This T cell receptor (beta chain) comes out of a study of long-term antiretroviral therapy in people with HIV. The CDR3 is 16 amino acids. Germline values: CDR1 SEHNR, CDR2 FQNEAQ (reference sequence). Deletions cut 4 bases from V and 3 bases from J, with 17 bases between. immunoSEQ v3.0 was run at survey level. TCRdb keeps only in-frame clones here, not all; method: immunoSEQ multiplex PCR. The sample has 7,300 or so clones, about 76% seen once. The sequence was collected from a man aged 35 to 55 with HIV. The input for sequencing was unsorted PBMCs, taken around eleven months before starting antiretroviral therapy. The chain links TRBV7-9 to TRBJ2-3; a weak D match, TRBD2 (6 bases). The CDR3 DNA follows: TGTGCCAGCAGCTCCCGGGGCGGGATTCGGACAGATACGCAGTATTTT. This gives the protein CASSSRGGIRTDTQYF.